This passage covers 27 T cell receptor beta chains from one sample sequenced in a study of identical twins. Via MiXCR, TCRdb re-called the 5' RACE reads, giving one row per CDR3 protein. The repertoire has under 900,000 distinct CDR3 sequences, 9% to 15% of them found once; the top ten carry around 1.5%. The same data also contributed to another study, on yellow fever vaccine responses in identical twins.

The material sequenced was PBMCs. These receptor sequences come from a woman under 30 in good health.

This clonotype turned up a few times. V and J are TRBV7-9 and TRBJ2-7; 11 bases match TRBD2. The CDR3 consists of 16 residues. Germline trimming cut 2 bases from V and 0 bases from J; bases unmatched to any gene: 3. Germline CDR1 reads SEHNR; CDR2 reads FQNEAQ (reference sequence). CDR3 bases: TGTGCCAGCAGCTTAAAGACTAGCGGGGACTCCTACGAGCAGTACTTC. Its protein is CASSLKTSGDSYEQYF.

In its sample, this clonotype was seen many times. The CDR3 spells CASSYDPSYNEQFF. The CDR3, as DNA: TGTGCCAGCAGTTATGATCCCTCCTACAATGAGCAGTTCTTC. The chain joins TRBV12-3 or TRBV12-4 to TRBJ2-1, with D unresolved. The ends were cut back, 4 bases at V and 0 bases at J, with 7 bases in the middle. The CDR3 is 14 residues long.

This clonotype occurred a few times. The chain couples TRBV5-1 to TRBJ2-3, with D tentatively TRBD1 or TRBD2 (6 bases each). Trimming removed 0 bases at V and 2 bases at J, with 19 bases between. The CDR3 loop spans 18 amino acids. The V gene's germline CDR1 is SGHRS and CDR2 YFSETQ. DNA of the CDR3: TGCGCCAGCAGCTTGGGTGTGGAGGGACATCGGTTCACAGATACGCAGTATTTT. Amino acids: CASSLGVEGHRFTDTQYF.

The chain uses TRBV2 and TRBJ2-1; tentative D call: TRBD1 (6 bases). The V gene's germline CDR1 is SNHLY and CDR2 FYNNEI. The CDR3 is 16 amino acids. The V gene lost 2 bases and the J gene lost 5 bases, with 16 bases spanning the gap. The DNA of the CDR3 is TGTGCCAGCAGTGAACCCTCGGGACACAAGGACAATGAGCAGTTCTTC. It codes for CASSEPSGHKDNEQFF.

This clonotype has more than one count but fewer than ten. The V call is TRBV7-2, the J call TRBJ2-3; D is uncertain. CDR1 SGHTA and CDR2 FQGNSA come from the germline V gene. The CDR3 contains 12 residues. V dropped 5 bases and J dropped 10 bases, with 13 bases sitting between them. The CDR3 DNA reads TGTGCCAGCAGCCCACCGAGTTTTTCGCAGTATTTT. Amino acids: CASSPPSFSQYF. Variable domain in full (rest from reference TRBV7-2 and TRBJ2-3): GAGVSQSPSNKVTEKGKDVELRCDPISGHTALYWYRQSLGQGLEFLIYFQGNSAPDKSGLPSDRFSAERTGGSVSTLTIQRTQQEDSAVYLCASSPPSFSQYFGPGTRLTVL.

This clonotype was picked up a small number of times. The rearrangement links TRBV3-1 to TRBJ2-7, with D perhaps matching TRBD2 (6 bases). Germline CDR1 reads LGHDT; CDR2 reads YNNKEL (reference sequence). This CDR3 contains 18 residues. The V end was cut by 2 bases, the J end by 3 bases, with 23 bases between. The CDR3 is CASSQTPPRAGSRYEQYF. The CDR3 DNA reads TGTGCCAGCAGCCAAACCCCCCCCCGGGCGGGGAGCCGCTACGAGCAGTACTTC.

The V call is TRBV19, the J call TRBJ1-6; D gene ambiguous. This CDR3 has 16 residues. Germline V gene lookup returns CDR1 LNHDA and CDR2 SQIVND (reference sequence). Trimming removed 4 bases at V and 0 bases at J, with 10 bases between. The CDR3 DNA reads TGTGCCAGTAGTAGCCTTTTGAGCTCCTATAATTCACCCCTCCACTTT. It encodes CASSSLLSSYNSPLHF.

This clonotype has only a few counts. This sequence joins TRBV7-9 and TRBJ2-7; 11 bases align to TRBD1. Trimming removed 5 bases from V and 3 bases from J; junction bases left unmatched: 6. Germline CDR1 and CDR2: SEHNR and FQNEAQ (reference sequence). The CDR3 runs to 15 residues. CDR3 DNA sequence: TGTGCCAGCAGCCCGGGACAGGGGGAAGGCTACGAGCAGTACTTC. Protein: CASSPGQGEGYEQYF.

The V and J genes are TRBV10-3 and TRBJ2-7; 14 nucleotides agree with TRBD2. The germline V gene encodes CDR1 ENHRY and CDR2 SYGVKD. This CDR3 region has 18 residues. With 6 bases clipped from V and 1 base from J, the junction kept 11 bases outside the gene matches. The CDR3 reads CAIRTTGTSGSTSYEQYF. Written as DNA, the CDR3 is TGTGCCATCAGGACCACCGGGACTAGCGGGAGTACGTCCTACGAGCAGTACTTC.

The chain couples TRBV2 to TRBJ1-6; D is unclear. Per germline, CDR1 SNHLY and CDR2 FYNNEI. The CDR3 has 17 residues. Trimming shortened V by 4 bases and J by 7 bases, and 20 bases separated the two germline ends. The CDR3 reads CASSVTEHGLRNSPLHF. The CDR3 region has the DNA TGTGCCAGCAGTGTTACCGAACACGGGTTACGCAATTCACCCCTCCACTTT.

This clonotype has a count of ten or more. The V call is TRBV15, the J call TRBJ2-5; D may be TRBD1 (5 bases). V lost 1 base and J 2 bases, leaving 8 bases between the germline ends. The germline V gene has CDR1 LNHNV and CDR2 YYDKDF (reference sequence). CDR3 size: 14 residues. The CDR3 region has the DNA TGTGCCACCAGCAGAGGGGGCCTACAAGAGACCCAGTACTTC. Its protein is CATSRGGLQETQYF. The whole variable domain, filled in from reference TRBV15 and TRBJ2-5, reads DAMVIQNPRYQVTQFGKPVTLSCSQTLNHNVMYWYQQKSSQAPKLLFHYYDKDFNNEADTPDNFQSRRPNTSFCFLDIRSPGLGDTAMYLCATSRGGLQETQYFGPGTRLLVL.

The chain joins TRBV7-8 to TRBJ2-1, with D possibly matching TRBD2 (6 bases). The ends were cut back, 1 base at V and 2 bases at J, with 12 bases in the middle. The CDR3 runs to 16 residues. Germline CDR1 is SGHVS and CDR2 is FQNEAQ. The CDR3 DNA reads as TGTGCCAGCAGCTTAGTGCCTAGCGATACCTACAATGAGCAGTTCTTC. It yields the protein CASSLVPSDTYNEQFF.

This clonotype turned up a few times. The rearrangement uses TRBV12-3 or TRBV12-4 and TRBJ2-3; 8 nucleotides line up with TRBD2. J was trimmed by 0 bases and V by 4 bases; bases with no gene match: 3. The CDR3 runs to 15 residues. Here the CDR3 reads CASSYSGKSTDTQYF. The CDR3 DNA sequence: TGTGCCAGCAGTTATAGCGGGAAGAGCACAGATACGCAGTATTTT.

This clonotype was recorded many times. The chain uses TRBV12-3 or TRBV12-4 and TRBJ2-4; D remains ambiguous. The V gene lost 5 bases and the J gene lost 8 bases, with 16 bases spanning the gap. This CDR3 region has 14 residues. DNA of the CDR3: TGTGCCAGCAGTCCCCCTGGAACTGGGGACATTCAGTACTTC. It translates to CASSPPGTGDIQYF.

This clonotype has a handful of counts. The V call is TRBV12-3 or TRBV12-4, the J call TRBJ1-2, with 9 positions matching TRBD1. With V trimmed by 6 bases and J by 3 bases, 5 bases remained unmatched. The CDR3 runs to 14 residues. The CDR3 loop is CASSWTGEDYGYTF. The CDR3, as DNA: TGTGCCAGCAGCTGGACAGGGGAGGACTATGGCTACACCTTC.

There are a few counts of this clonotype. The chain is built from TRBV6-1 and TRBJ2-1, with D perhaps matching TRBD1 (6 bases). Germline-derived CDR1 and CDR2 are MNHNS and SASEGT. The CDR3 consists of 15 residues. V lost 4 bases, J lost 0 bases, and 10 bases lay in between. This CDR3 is CASSGRTDSYNEQFF. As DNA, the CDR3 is TGTGCCAGCAGTGGGAGGACAGACTCCTACAATGAGCAGTTCTTC.

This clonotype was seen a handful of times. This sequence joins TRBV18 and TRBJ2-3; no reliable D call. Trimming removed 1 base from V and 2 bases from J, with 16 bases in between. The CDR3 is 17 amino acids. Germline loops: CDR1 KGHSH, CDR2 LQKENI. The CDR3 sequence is CASSPLDAGPFTDTQYF. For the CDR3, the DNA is TGTGCCAGCTCACCACTGGACGCAGGTCCATTCACAGATACGCAGTATTTT.

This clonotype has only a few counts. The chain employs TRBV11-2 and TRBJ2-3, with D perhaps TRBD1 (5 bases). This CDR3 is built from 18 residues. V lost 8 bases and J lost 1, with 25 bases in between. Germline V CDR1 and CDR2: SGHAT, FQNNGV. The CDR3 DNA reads TGTGCCAGCCACCCCAGGGCTCTCCCTTCCTGGGGCACAGATACGCAGTATTTT. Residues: CASHPRALPSWGTDTQYF.

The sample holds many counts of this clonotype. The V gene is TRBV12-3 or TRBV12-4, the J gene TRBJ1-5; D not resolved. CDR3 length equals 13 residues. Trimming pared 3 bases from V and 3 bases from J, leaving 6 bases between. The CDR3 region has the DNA TGTGCCAGCAGTTTCGGTACCAATCAGCCCCAGCATTTT. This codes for CASSFGTNQPQHF.

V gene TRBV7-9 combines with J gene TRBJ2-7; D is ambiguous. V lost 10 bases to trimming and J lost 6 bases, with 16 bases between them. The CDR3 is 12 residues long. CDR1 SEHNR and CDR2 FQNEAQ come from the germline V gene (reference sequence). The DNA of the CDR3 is TGTGCCACCTTGACTCCGAACGGCGAGCAGTACTTC. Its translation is CATLTPNGEQYF.

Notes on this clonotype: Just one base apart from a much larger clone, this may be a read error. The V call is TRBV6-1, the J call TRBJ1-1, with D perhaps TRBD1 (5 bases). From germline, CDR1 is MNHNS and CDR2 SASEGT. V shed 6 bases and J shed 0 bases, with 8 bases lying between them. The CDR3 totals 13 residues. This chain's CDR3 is CASRQALNTEAFF. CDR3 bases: TGTGCCAGCAGACAGGCCCTGAACACTGAAGCTTTCTTT.

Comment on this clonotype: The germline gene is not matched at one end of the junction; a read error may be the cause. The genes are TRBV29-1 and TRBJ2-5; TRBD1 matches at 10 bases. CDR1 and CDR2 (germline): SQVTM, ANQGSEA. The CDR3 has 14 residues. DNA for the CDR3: TGCACCGTTGGCCGGGACAGGGGACAAGAGACCCAGTACTTC. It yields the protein CTVGRDRGQETQYF.

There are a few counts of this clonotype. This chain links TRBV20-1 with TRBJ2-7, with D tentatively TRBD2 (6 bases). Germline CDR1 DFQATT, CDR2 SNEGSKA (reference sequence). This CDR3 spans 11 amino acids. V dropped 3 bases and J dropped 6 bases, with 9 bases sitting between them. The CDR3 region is CSASREFEQYF. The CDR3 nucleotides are TGCAGTGCTAGCCGGGAGTTCGAGCAGTACTTC.

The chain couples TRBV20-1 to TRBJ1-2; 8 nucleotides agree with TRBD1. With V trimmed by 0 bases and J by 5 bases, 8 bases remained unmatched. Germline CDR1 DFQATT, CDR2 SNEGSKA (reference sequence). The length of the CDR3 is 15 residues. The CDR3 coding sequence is TGCAGTGCTAGAGACGCGACAGGGGACGAATATGGCTACACCTTC. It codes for CSARDATGDEYGYTF.

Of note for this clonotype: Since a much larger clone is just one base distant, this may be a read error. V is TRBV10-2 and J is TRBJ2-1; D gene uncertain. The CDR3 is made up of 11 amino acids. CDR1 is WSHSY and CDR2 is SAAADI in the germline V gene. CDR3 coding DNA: TGCGTCAGCAGTGAGGTCTCTGAGCAGTTCTTC. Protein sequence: CVSSEVSEQFF.

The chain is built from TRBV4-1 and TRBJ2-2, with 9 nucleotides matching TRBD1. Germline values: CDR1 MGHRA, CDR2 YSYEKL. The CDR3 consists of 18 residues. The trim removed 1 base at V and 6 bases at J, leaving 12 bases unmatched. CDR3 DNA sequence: TGCGCCAGCAGCCAAGCTTCAGGGGGACAGGGTTTCCCCGGGGAGCTGTTTTTT. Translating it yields CASSQASGGQGFPGELFF.

The CDR3 is CSAREREVGNEQFF. In DNA, the CDR3 is TGCAGTGCTAGAGAGAGGGAAGTGGGGAATGAGCAGTTCTTC. This chain connects TRBV20-1 to TRBJ2-1, with D maybe TRBD2 (5 bases). There are 14 residues in the CDR3. The germline CDR1 and CDR2 sequences are DFQATT and SNEGSKA (reference sequence). Trimming pared 0 bases from V and 7 bases from J, leaving 13 bases between.